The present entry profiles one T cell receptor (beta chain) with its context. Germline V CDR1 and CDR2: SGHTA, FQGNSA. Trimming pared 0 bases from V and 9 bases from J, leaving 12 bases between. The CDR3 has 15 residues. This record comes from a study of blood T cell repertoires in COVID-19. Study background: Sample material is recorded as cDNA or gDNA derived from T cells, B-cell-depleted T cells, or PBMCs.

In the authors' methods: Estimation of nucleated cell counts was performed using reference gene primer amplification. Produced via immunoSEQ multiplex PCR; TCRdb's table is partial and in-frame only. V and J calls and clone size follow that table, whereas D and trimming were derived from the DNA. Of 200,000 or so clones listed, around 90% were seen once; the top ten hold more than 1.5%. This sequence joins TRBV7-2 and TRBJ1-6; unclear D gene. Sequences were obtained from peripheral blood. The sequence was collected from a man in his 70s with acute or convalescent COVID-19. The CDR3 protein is CASSLAAITSSPLHF. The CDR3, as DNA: TGTGCCAGCAGCTTAGCCGCCATCACAAGTTCACCCCTCCACTTT.